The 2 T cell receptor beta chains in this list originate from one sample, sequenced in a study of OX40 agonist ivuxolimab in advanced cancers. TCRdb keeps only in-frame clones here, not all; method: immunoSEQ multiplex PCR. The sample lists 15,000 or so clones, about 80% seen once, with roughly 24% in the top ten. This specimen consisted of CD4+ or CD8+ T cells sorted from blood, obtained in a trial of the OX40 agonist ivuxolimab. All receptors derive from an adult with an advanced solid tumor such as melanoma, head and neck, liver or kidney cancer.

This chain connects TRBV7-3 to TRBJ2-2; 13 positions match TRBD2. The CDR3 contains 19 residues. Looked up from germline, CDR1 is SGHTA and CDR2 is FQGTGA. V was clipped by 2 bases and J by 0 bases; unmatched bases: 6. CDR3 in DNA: TGTGCCAGCAGCTTAGCCGGACTAGCGGGAGCCCCGAACACCGGGGAGCTGTTTTTT. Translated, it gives CASSLAGLAGAPNTGELFF. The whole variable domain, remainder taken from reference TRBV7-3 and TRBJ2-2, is GAGVSQTPSNKVTEKGKYVELRCDPISGHTALYWYRQSLGQGPEFLIYFQGTGAADDSGLPNDRFFAVRPEGSVSTLKIQRTERGDSAVYLCASSLAGLAGAPNTGELFFGEGSRLTVL.

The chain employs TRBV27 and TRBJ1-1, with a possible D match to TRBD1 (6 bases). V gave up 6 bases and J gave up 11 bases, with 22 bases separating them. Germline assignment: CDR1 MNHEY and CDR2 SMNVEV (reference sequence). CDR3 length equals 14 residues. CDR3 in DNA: TGTGCCAGCAGCACCCCGGGACATCTGTCTCCGGCTTTCTTT. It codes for CASSTPGHLSPAFF.